This T cell receptor beta chain was recovered during a study of OX40 agonist ivuxolimab in advanced cancers. Study-level findings and limits: Antigen specificity remained undetermined for the expanded peripheral T cells.

Profiled with immunoSEQ multiplex PCR; TCRdb holds only in-frame clones, not every one. The sample yields about 93,000 clones, 92% seen once. Looked up from germline, CDR1 is MNHNS and CDR2 is SASEGT. Trimming left V 0 bases short and J 6 bases short, with 8 bases between. This CDR3 spans 13 amino acids. This clone was picked up one time. Its matching antigen is unknown. The source was CD4+ or CD8+ T cells sorted from blood, collected in a trial of the OX40 agonist ivuxolimab. V gene TRBV6-1 combines with J gene TRBJ1-2; D is unresolved. This TCR derives from an adult with an advanced solid tumor such as melanoma, head and neck, liver or kidney cancer. The CDR3 sequence: CASSEAPLDGYTF. As DNA, the CDR3 is TGTGCCAGCAGTGAAGCCCCTTTGGATGGCTACACCTTC.